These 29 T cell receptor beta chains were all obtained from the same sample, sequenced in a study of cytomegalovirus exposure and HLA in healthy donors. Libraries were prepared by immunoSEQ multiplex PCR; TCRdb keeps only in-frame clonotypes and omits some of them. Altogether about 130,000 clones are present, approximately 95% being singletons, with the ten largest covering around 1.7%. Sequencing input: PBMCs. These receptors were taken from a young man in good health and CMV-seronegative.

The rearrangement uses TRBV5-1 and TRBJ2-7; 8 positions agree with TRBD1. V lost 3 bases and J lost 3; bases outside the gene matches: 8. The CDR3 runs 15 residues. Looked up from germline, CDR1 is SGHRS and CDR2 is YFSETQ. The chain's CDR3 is CASSSAGTGGYEQYF. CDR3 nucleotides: TGCGCCAGCAGCTCTGCCGGGACAGGCGGCTACGAGCAGTACTTC. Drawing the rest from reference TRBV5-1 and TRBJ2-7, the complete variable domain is KAGVTQTPRYLIKTRGQQVTLSCSPISGHRSVSWYQQTPGQGLQFLFEYFSETQRNKGNFPGRFSGRQFSNSRSEMNVSTLELGDSALYLCASSSAGTGGYEQYFGPGTRLTVT.

DNA of the CDR3: TGTGCCAGCAGCGCCCGGACTAGCGGACGCACAGATACGCAGTATTTT. This codes for CASSARTSGRTDTQYF. The chain employs TRBV9 and TRBJ2-3; the match to TRBD2 covers 10 bases. The V gene end was trimmed by 3 bases and the J gene end by 1 base; junction bases not matched to a gene: 5. Germline CDR1 and CDR2: SGDLS and YYNGEE. This CDR3 region has 16 residues.

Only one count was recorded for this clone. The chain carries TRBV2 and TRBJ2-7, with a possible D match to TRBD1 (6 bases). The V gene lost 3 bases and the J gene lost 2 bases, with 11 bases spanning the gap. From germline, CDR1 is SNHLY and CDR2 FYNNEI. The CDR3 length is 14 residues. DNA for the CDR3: TGTGCCAGCAGTGAGCAGGGGCCACCCTACGAGCAGTACTTC. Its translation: CASSEQGPPYEQYF.

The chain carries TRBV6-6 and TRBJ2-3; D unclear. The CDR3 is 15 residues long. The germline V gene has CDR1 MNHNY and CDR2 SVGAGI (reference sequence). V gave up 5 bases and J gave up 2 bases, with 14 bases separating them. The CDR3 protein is CASSPNLINTDTQYF. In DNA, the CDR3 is TGTGCCAGCAGTCCGAACTTGATAAACACAGATACGCAGTATTTT.

CDR3 coding DNA: TGTGCCAGCAGTTACCGGGACAGAAATCAGCCCCAGCATTTT. As protein: CASSYRDRNQPQHF. This chain joins TRBV6-6 and TRBJ1-5; 7 nucleotides agree with TRBD1. CDR1 is MNHNY and CDR2 is SVGAGI in the germline V gene (reference sequence). The CDR3 extends over 14 amino acids. The V and J ends lost 2 bases and 4 bases, in that order; junction bases with no gene match: 2.

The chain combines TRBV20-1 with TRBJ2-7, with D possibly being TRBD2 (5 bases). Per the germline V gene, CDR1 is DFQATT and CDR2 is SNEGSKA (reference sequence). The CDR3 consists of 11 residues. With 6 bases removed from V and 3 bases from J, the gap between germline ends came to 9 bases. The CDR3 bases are TGCAGTGCCCCAGAGGGCTACGAGCAGTACTTC. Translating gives CSAPEGYEQYF.

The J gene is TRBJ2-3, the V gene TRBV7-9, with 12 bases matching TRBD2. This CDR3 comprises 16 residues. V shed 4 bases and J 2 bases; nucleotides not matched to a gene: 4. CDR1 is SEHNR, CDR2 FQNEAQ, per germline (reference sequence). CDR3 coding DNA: TGTGCCAGCAGCTGGGGACTAGCGGGCCCCACAGATACGCAGTATTTT. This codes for CASSWGLAGPTDTQYF.

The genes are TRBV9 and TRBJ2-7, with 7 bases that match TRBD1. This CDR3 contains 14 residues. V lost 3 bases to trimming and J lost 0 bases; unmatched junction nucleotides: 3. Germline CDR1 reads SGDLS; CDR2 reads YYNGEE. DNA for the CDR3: TGTGCCAGCAGCGCCGGGGACAGCTCCTACGAGCAGTACTTC. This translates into CASSAGDSSYEQYF.

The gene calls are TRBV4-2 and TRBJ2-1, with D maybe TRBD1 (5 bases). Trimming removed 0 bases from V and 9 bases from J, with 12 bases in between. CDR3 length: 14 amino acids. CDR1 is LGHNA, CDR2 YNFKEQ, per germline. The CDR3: CASSQDDSRAEQFF. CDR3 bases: TGTGCCAGCAGCCAAGACGACAGCAGAGCTGAGCAGTTCTTC.

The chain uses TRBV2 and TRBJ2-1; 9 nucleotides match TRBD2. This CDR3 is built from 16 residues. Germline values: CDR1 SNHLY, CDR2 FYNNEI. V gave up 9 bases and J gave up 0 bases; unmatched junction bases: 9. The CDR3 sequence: CASYPEREDSYNEQFF. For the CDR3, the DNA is TGTGCCAGTTACCCTGAGCGGGAGGACTCCTACAATGAGCAGTTCTTC.

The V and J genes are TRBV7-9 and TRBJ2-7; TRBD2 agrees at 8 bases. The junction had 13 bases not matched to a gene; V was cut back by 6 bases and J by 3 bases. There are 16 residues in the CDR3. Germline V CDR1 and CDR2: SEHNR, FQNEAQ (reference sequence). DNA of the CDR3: TGTGCCAGCAGTCCGCTTGTCTGGCGGGAGGTCTACGAGCAGTACTTC. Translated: CASSPLVWREVYEQYF.

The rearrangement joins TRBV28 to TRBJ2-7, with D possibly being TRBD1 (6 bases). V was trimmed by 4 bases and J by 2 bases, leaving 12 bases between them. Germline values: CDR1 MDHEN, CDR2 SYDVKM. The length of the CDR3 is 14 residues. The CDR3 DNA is TGTGCCAGCAGTTCGACAGGAGTCCCCTACGAGCAGTACTTC. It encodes CASSSTGVPYEQYF.

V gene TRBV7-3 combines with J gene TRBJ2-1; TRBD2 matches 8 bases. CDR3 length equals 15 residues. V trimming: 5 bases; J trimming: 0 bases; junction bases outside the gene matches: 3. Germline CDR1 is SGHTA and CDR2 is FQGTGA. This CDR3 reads CASSPAGGSYNEQFF. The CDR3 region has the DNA TGTGCCAGCAGCCCCGCGGGGGGCTCCTACAATGAGCAGTTCTTC.

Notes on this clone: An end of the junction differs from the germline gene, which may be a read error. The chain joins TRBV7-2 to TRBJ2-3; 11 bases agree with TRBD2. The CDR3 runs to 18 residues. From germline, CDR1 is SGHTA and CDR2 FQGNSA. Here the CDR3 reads CASSVAPTSGASTDTQYF. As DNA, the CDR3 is TGTGCCAGCAGCGTAGCGCCGACTAGCGGGGCCAGCACAGATACGCAGTATTTT.

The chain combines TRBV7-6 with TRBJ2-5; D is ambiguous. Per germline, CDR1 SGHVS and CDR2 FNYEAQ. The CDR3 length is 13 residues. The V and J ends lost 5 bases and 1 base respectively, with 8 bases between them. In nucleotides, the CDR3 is TGTGCCAGCAGCCCGGTGTTCCAAGAGACCCAGTACTTC. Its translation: CASSPVFQETQYF. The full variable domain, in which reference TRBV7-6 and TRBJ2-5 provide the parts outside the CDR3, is GAGVSQSPRYKVTKRGQDVALRCDPISGHVSLYWYRQALGQGPEFLTYFNYEAQQDKSGLPNDRFSAERPEGSISTLTIQRTEQRDSAMYRCASSPVFQETQYFGPGTRLLVL.

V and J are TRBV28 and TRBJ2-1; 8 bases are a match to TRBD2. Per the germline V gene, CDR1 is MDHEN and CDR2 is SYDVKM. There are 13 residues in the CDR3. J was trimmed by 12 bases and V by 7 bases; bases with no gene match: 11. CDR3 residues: CASTLPRGGLQFF. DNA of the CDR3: TGTGCCAGCACCCTCCCCCGGGGGGGCCTGCAGTTCTTC.

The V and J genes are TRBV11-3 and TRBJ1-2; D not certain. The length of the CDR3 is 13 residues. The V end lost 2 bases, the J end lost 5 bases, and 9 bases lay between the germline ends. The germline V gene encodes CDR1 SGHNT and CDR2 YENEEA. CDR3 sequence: CASSLNAGYGYTF. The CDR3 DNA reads TGTGCCAGCAGCTTAAACGCGGGGTATGGCTACACCTTC.

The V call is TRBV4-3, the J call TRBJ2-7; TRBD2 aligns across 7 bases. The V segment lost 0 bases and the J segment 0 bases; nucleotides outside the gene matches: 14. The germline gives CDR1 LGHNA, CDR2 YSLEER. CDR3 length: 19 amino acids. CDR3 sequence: CASSQDPVRGSYSSYEQYF. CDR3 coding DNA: TGCGCCAGCAGCCAAGATCCGGTGCGCGGGAGTTATTCCTCCTACGAGCAGTACTTC.

For the CDR3, the DNA is TGTGCCAGCAGGTCCTCAGGGGGCTCCGCTGAAGCTTTCTTT. Translated: CASRSSGGSAEAFF. V is TRBV25-1 and J is TRBJ1-1; 8 bases map to TRBD1. The CDR3 consists of 14 residues. The V and J ends lost 6 bases and 6 bases, in that order; junction bases with no gene match: 9. Germline loops: CDR1 MGHDK, CDR2 SYGVNS.

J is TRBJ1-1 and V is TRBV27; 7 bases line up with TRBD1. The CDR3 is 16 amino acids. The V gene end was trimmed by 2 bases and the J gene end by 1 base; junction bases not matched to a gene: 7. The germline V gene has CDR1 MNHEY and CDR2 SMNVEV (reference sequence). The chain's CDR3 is CASSLRGQQANTEAFF. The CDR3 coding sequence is TGTGCCAGCAGTTTACGGGGACAGCAGGCGAACACTGAAGCTTTCTTT.

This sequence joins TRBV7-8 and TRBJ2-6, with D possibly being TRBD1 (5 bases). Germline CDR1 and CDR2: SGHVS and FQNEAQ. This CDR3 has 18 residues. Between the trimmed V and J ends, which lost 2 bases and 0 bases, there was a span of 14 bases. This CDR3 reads CASSLSGRVGSGANVLTF. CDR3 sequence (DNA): TGTGCCAGCAGCTTATCCGGCAGGGTGGGCTCTGGGGCCAACGTCCTGACTTTC.

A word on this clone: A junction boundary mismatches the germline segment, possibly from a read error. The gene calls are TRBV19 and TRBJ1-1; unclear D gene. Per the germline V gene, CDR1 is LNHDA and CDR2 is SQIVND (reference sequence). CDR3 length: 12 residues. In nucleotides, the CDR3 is TGTGCCAGTAGCATAGGGAGGATTGAAGCTTTCTTT. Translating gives CASSIGRIEAFF.

CDR3: CASSQAQGGYGYTF. The CDR3 DNA is TGCGCCAGCAGCCAAGCACAGGGGGGCTATGGCTACACCTTC. This chain uses TRBV4-1 with TRBJ1-2; 8 positions match TRBD1. From germline, CDR1 is MGHRA and CDR2 YSYEKL. CDR3 size: 14 residues. V shed 1 base and J 4 bases; nucleotides not matched to a gene: 2.

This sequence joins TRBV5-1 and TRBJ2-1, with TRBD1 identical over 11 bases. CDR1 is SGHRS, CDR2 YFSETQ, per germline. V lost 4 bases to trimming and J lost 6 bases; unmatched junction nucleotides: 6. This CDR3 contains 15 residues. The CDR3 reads CASSAPGQGGNEQFF. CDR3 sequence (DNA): TGCGCCAGCAGCGCACCGGGACAGGGGGGCAATGAGCAGTTCTTC.

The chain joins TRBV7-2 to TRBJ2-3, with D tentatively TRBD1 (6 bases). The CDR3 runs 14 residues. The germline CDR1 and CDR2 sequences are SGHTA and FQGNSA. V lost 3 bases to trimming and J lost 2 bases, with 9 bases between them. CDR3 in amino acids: CASSFDRSTDTQYF. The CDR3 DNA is TGTGCCAGCAGCTTTGACAGGTCCACAGATACGCAGTATTTT.

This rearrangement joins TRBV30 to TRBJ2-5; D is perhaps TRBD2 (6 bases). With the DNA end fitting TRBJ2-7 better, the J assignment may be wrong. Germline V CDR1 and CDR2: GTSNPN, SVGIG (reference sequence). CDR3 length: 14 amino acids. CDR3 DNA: TGTGCCTGTTTTATGGGGGGTGCTTCCTACGAGCAGTACTTC. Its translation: CACFMGGASYEQYF.

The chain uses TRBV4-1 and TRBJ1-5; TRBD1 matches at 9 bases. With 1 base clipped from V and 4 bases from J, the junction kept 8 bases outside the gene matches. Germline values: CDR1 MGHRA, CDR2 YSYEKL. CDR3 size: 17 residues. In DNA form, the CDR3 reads TGCGCCAGCAGCCAAGTAGGAAAGGGACAGGGAAATCAGCCCCAGCATTTT. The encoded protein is CASSQVGKGQGNQPQHF.

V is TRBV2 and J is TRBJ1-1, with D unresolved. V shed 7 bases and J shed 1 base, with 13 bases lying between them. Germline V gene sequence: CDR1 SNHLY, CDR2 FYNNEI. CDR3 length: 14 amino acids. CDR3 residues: CASILSTGNTEAFF. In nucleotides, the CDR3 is TGTGCCAGCATTCTTTCGACGGGGAACACTGAAGCTTTCTTT.

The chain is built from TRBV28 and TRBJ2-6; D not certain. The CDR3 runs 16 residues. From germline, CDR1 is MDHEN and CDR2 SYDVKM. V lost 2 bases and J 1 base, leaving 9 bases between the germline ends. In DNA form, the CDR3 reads TGTGCCAGCAGTTTAACCGCGTCGTCTGGGGCCAACGTCCTGACTTTC. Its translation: CASSLTASSGANVLTF.